The T cell receptor beta chain described here comes from a study of blood T cell repertoires in COVID-19. Germline V gives CDR1 MNHEY, CDR2 SVGEGT. Trimming took off 4 bases at V and 5 bases at J, with 8 bases between the two ends. This CDR3 has 12 residues. TCRdb's copy holds only in-frame clones and misses some; the assay was immunoSEQ multiplex PCR. The sample consists of 150,000 to 200,000 clones, under 90% of them appearing once. The receptor comes from a woman of 80 years or more with acute or convalescent COVID-19. This sequence joins TRBV6-2 or TRBV6-3 and TRBJ2-5; D not certain. Material: peripheral blood. This CDR3 is CASSSISETQYF. CDR3 bases: TGTGCCAGCAGTTCTATAAGTGAGACCCAGTACTTC.